These 13 T cell receptor beta chains originate from one sample sequenced in a study of OX40 agonist ivuxolimab in advanced cancers. Assay: immunoSEQ multiplex PCR; the TCRdb copy retains only in-frame clones and omits some. The data show some 83,000 clones, 90% to 95% seen once. The sequences come from CD4+ or CD8+ T cells sorted from blood, collected in a trial of the OX40 agonist ivuxolimab. Receptor source: an adult with an advanced solid tumor such as melanoma, head and neck, liver or kidney cancer.

The chain is built from TRBV19 and TRBJ2-1; D is ambiguous. CDR1 and CDR2 (germline): LNHDA, SQIVND (reference sequence). Trimming left V 3 bases short and J 8 bases short, with 5 bases between. This CDR3 region has 11 residues. CDR3 loop: CASSMVDEQFF. The CDR3 DNA follows: TGTGCCAGTAGTATGGTCGATGAGCAGTTCTTC.

The rearrangement links TRBV2 to TRBJ1-1, with D unresolved. V lost 4 bases to trimming and J lost 2 bases, with 11 bases between them. Germline CDR1 and CDR2: SNHLY and FYNNEI. The CDR3 is 14 residues long. The CDR3 nucleotides read TGTGCCAGCAGTGCGGTTACAAGAAACACTGAAGCTTTCTTT. This translates into CASSAVTRNTEAFF.

The V gene is TRBV19, the J gene TRBJ2-3; 7 nucleotides align to TRBD1. Per the germline V gene, CDR1 is LNHDA and CDR2 is SQIVND (reference sequence). This CDR3 has 15 amino acids. The ends lost 5 bases at V and 2 bases at J; junction bases unmatched: 7. The CDR3 DNA reads TGTGCCAGTAGTTCGGGACAGATCGACACAGATACGCAGTATTTT. Its translation is CASSSGQIDTDTQYF.

This chain links TRBV7-3 with TRBJ2-3; 10 bases map to TRBD2. Per the germline V gene, CDR1 is SGHTA and CDR2 is FQGTGA. J gave up 3 bases and V 2 bases, and 5 bases lay outside the gene matches. This CDR3 region has 16 residues. CDR3 DNA: TGTGCCAGCAGCTTACTAGCGGGAGAGGGGACAGATACGCAGTATTTT. It codes for CASSLLAGEGTDTQYF.

J is TRBJ1-1 and V is TRBV28; 7 bases fit TRBD1. The V gene end was trimmed by 1 base and the J gene end by 9 bases; junction bases not matched to a gene: 8. The CDR3 contains 14 residues. Germline CDR1 MDHEN, CDR2 SYDVKM. The CDR3 is CASSLFRQGYKAFF. CDR3 nucleotides: TGTGCCAGCAGTTTATTCCGACAGGGTTATAAAGCTTTCTTT.

A few counts support this clone. This rearrangement joins TRBV7-9 to TRBJ2-7; 7 bases are a match to TRBD1. V shed 5 bases, J shed 1 base, and the junction held 5 bases outside the gene matches. This CDR3 contains 14 residues. In germline, CDR1 is SEHNR, CDR2 FQNEAQ (reference sequence). CDR3 region: CASSPKTGSYEQYF. For the CDR3, the DNA is TGTGCCAGCAGCCCCAAGACAGGGTCCTACGAGCAGTACTTC.

The chain recombines TRBV4-1 with TRBJ2-5; the match to TRBD2 covers 10 bases. CDR1 is MGHRA and CDR2 is YSYEKL in the germline V gene. The CDR3 is made up of 19 amino acids. The J segment lost 6 bases and the V segment lost 0 bases, leaving 16 bases of the junction unmatched. The CDR3 protein is CASSQDRGESGRARQTQYF. The CDR3 coding sequence is TGCGCCAGCAGCCAAGATCGTGGCGAGAGCGGGAGGGCGAGGCAGACCCAGTACTTC.

Here the CDR3 DNA reads TGTGCCAGCAGCCTAAGGACTAGCGGGAGTATCGGTGAGCAGTTCTTC. The encoded protein is CASSLRTSGSIGEQFF. The chain links TRBV7-9 to TRBJ2-1, with 13 nucleotides matching TRBD2. V dropped 5 bases and J dropped 9; count of bases not matched to a gene: 10. This CDR3 spans 16 amino acids. The germline V gene encodes CDR1 SEHNR and CDR2 FQNEAQ (reference sequence).

The sample holds one count of this clone. This rearrangement joins TRBV7-3 to TRBJ1-1, with 10 bases identical to TRBD1. CDR1 and CDR2 from the germline V gene are SGHTA and FQGTGA. With 6 bases clipped from V and 0 bases from J, the junction kept 4 bases outside the gene matches. The CDR3 extends over 15 amino acids. The CDR3 sequence is CASRLTGGVNTEAFF. CDR3 coding DNA: TGTGCCAGCAGGTTGACAGGGGGCGTGAACACTGAAGCTTTCTTT.

V gene TRBV14 combines with J gene TRBJ1-3; weak D call: TRBD1 (5 bases). The V and J ends lost 0 bases and 16 bases respectively, with 22 bases between them. CDR1 is SGHDN and CDR2 is FVKESK in the germline V gene. This CDR3 is built from 15 residues. CDR3 DNA: TGTGCCAGCAGCCAAGATCAGGGCTTCTGGAAACACCTGTATTTT. Its translation: CASSQDQGFWKHLYF.

V and J are TRBV20-1 and TRBJ1-2; no reliable D call. Germline CDR1 is DFQATT and CDR2 is SNEGSKA (reference sequence). CDR3 length: 11 residues. The CDR3 sequence: CRGGANYGYTF. CDR3 nucleotide sequence: TGCAGGGGTGGGGCTAACTATGGCTACACCTTC.

There are a few counts of this clone. The chain is built from TRBV7-9 and TRBJ2-3; 11 bases match TRBD1. V trimming: 4 bases; J trimming: 0 bases; junction bases outside the gene matches: 3. This CDR3 spans 16 amino acids. From germline, CDR1 is SEHNR and CDR2 FQNEAQ (reference sequence). The CDR3 DNA reads as TGTGCCAGCAGCTCCGGGACAGGGGGGAGCACAGATACGCAGTATTTT. It is translated as CASSSGTGGSTDTQYF.

The chain links TRBV30 to TRBJ1-3, with TRBD1 identical over 12 bases. V shed 2 bases and J 3 bases; nucleotides not matched to a gene: 5. Per the germline V gene, CDR1 is GTSNPN and CDR2 is SVGIG (reference sequence). This CDR3 contains 16 residues. The DNA for the CDR3 is TGTGCCTGGAGTAAAAGGGACAGGGGGCTTGGAAACACCATATATTTT. It is translated as CAWSKRDRGLGNTIYF.